Included here is one T cell receptor (beta chain) sequence, with context. This CDR3 has 15 amino acids. V lost 5 bases, J lost 9 bases, and 17 bases lay in between. CDR1 SEHNR and CDR2 FQNEAQ come from the germline V gene (reference sequence). Each CDR3 protein is one row after TCRdb ran MiXCR on the RT-PCR reads. The table lists tens of thousands of distinct CDR3 sequences, approximately 25% of them singletons. This sample was included in a study of patients and donors after allogeneic stem cell transplantation. The TCR sequence derives from a human donor who was either an allogeneic HSCT recipient or a stem cell or donor lymphocyte infusion donor (not recorded which). It is not recorded whose cells these are; they may come from a transplant donor. V is TRBV7-9 and J is TRBJ1-6, with TRBD1 as a possible D gene (5 bases). Sequences were obtained from blood, either unsorted or a sorted T cell fraction (not recorded which). The CDR3 protein is CASSLKDLGGSPLHF. In nucleotides, the CDR3 is TGTGCCAGCAGCCTCAAGGACCTTGGGGGTTCACCCCTCCACTTT.